This note documents a single T cell receptor beta chain sequence. Its cognate antigen is unknown. The sample belongs to a study of T cell repertoires in cytomegalovirus infection. The wider study: Well-studied HLA-B-restricted CMV epitopes were used in the study alongside recently identified HLA-C-restricted ones. In public TCR beta signatures, there were indications of both CMV infection and matching HLA type.

TCRdb recomputed calls from the reads with MiXCR, one row per CDR3 protein. The profile shows about 920,000 distinct CDR3 sequences, approximately 32% of them singletons. There are 16 residues in the CDR3. Germline V gives CDR1 MGHRA, CDR2 YSYEKL. The V gene lost 1 base and the J gene lost 10 bases, with 20 bases spanning the gap. This specimen consisted of cultured CD8+ T cells from PBMCs, obtained from culture after CMV antigen stimulation. The V gene is TRBV4-1, the J gene TRBJ2-1; possibly TRBD2 for D (6 bases). This TCR was recovered from a human donor in good health (CMV status not recorded). Some clones in this sample may be carry-over from other donors' samples. CDR3 loop: CASSQVQGGSGAEQFF. The CDR3 coding sequence is TGCGCCAGCAGCCAAGTCCAGGGAGGTAGCGGAGCCGAGCAGTTCTTC.